This TCR beta chain was recovered during a study of blood T cell repertoires in COVID-19. This clone has more than one count but fewer than ten. The germline V and J ends were trimmed by 2 bases and 7 bases, with 12 bases remaining between them. Germline-derived CDR1 and CDR2 are PRHDT and FYEKMQ (reference sequence). The CDR3 has 14 amino acids. Source study methods: Estimation of nucleated cell counts was performed using reference gene primer amplification. Sequenced by immunoSEQ multiplex PCR; TCRdb stores in-frame clones only, minus some. The D gene and trimming were derived from the DNA, and the V and J assignments and clone size from that table. The sample holds about 85,000 clones, roughly 86% seen once.

The rearrangement uses TRBV13 and TRBJ2-1; weak D call: TRBD2 (5 bases). This clonotype was sampled from a woman aged 80 or over with acute or convalescent COVID-19. The sequenced sample was peripheral blood. CDR3 DNA: TGTGCCAGCAGCTTAATAGCGAATTTAAATGAGCAGTTCTTC. This codes for CASSLIANLNEQFF.